The clone carrying this T cell receptor beta chain came up once. The antigen remains unidentified. The data originate from a study of T cell responses to AZD1222 COVID-19 vaccine. General study results and limits: Dominant at 160-218 and 743-854, vaccine-associated CD4 TCRs also spanned spike. AZD1222 recipients seropositive at baseline numbered only 6 or 7. Donor demographics were predominantly white British with a female majority; clonal diversity may be underestimated. After the peak T cell response, and only then, were repertoires sampled.

The length of the CDR3 is 15 residues. Germline V lookup: CDR1 LNHDA, CDR2 SQIVND (reference sequence). The V gene end was trimmed by 3 bases and the J gene end by 0 bases; junction bases not matched to a gene: 2. Data came from immunoSEQ multiplex PCR; TCRdb stores just in-frame clones and leaves some out. This sample has 100,000 to 150,000 clones, with roughly 89% found just once. The chain is built from TRBV19 and TRBJ2-7, with TRBD2 matching over 10 bases. The receptor was isolated from an adult who received the AZD1222 COVID-19 vaccine. The sequences come from peripheral blood, collected 28 days after the second AZD1222 dose. CDR3 DNA: TGTGCCAGTAGTATTTTAGCGGGAGGCTCCTACGAGCAGTACTTC. Translation gives CASSILAGGSYEQYF. The entire variable domain, with the rest obtained from reference TRBV19 and TRBJ2-7, is as follows: DGGITQSPKYLFRKEGQNVTLSCEQNLNHDAMYWYRQDPGQGLRLIYYSQIVNDFQKGDIAEGYSVSREKKESFPLTVTSAQKNPTAFYLCASSILAGGSYEQYFGPGTRLTVT.